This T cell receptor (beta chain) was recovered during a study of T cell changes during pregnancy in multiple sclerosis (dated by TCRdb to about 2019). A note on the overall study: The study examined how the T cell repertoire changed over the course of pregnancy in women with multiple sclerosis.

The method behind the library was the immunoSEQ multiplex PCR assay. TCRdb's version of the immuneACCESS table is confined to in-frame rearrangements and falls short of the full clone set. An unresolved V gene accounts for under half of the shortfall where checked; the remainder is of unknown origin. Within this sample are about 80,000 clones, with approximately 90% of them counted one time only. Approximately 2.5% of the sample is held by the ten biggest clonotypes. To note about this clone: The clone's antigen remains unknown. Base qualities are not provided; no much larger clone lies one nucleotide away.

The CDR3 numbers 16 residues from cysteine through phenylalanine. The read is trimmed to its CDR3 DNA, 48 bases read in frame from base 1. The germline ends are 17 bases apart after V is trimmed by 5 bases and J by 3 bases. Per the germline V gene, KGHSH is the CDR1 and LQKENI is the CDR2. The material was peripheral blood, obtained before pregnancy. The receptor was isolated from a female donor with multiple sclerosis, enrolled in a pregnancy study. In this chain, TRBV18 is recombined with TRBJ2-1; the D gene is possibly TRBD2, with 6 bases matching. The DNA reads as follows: TGTGCCAGCTCATCCTGGGGTAGCGGACTCTACAATGAGCAGTTCTTC. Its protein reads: CASSSWGSGLYNEQFF.